The 24 T cell receptor beta chains below come from one sample, sequenced in a study of PD-L1 blockade in urothelial cancer. Sequencing was performed with immunoSEQ multiplex PCR; in TCRdb, only in-frame clones are kept and a portion is missing. The data contain some 49,000 clones, roughly nine tenths of them singletons. The sample here was PBMCs, taken around atezolizumab (anti-PD-L1) treatment. These receptors all stem from a man in his 60s with urothelial cancer.

The genes are TRBV5-6 and TRBJ2-1; TRBD2 agrees at 8 bases. CDR3 length: 16 amino acids. Germline V gives CDR1 SGHDT, CDR2 YYEEEE. V shed 4 bases, J shed 3 bases, and the junction held 9 bases outside the gene matches. Written as DNA, the CDR3 is TGTGCCAGCAGCCCCCTTGGGCGGGGGGACTACAATGAGCAGTTCTTC. Translation gives CASSPLGRGDYNEQFF.

The V gene is TRBV27, the J gene TRBJ2-1, with 8 bases lining up with TRBD1. The junction had 12 bases not matched to a gene; V was cut back by 3 bases and J by 8 bases. Germline V gene sequence: CDR1 MNHEY, CDR2 SMNVEV (reference sequence). This CDR3 is built from 16 residues. This CDR3 reads CASSFSLQGAHDEQFF. DNA for the CDR3: TGTGCCAGCAGTTTTTCTCTCCAGGGGGCGCATGATGAGCAGTTCTTC.

CDR3 sequence (DNA): TGTGCCTGGAACGTGGCGGGGATTGAGACCCAGTACTTC. Its translation: CAWNVAGIETQYF. The chain combines TRBV30 with TRBJ2-5, with D maybe TRBD2 (6 bases). This CDR3 spans 13 amino acids. Germline CDR1 reads GTSNPN; CDR2 reads SVGIG (reference sequence). V lost 4 bases and J lost 5, with 14 bases in between.

This chain links TRBV9 with TRBJ2-2, with D maybe TRBD2 (5 bases). V was pared by 3 bases and J by 0 bases, with 12 bases between. The length of the CDR3 is 16 residues. The germline V gene has CDR1 SGDLS and CDR2 YYNGEE. The CDR3 region has the DNA TGTGCCAGCAGCGCCCGTGAGGGCCCGAACACCGGGGAGCTGTTTTTT. Encoded protein: CASSAREGPNTGELFF.

The chain combines TRBV6-5 with TRBJ2-5, with D uncertain. CDR1 is MNHEY and CDR2 is SVGAGI in the germline V gene. The CDR3 runs to 13 residues. V gave up 4 bases and J gave up 2 bases, with 8 bases separating them. CDR3: CASSFRDQETQYF. CDR3 coding DNA: TGTGCCAGCAGTTTTAGAGATCAAGAGACCCAGTACTTC.

The chain uses TRBV10-3 and TRBJ1-2, with 11 positions matching TRBD1. The CDR3 is 15 residues long. The V and J ends lost 6 bases and 7 bases, in that order; junction bases with no gene match: 10. CDR1 ENHRY and CDR2 SYGVKD come from the germline V gene. In DNA form, the CDR3 reads TGTGCCATCAGCCGGGAGGACAGGGGGCGAGGTGGCTACACCTTC. Encoded protein: CAISREDRGRGGYTF.

The chain combines TRBV7-8 with TRBJ2-7, with unresolved D. The CDR3 runs 14 residues. CDR1 and CDR2 (germline): SGHVS, FQNEAQ. Trimming took 2 bases from V and 3 from J, leaving 11 bases between them. This CDR3 is CASSLSLSGYEQYF. CDR3 DNA sequence: TGTGCCAGCAGCTTATCTCTTTCGGGCTACGAGCAGTACTTC.

This chain uses TRBV19 with TRBJ1-2; D is unclear. Trimming stripped 2 bases from V and 7 bases from J, with 11 bases between. In germline, CDR1 is LNHDA, CDR2 SQIVND (reference sequence). This CDR3 has 13 residues. The CDR3 loop reads CASSIQESAGYTF. The CDR3 DNA reads as TGTGCCAGTAGTATACAGGAATCCGCTGGCTACACCTTC. Using reference TRBV19 and TRBJ1-2 for the parts outside the CDR3, the full variable domain is DGGITQSPKYLFRKEGQNVTLSCEQNLNHDAMYWYRQDPGQGLRLIYYSQIVNDFQKGDIAEGYSVSREKKESFPLTVTSAQKNPTAFYLCASSIQESAGYTFGSGTRLTVV.

J is TRBJ1-1 and V is TRBV18; D not certain. V was cut by 2 bases and J by 1 base, with 8 bases left in between. The CDR3 has 14 amino acids. The V gene's germline CDR1 is KGHSH and CDR2 LQKENI. The CDR3 nucleotides are TGTGCCAGCTCACCAGGCTTTGGGAACACTGAAGCTTTCTTT. It translates to CASSPGFGNTEAFF.

This chain connects TRBV19 to TRBJ1-5; a possible D gene is TRBD1 (6 bases). In germline, CDR1 is LNHDA, CDR2 SQIVND (reference sequence). V was pared by 9 bases and J by 0 bases, with 15 bases between. The CDR3 has 15 amino acids. The CDR3 region is CASRAGQISNQPQHF. DNA for the CDR3: TGTGCCAGCCGGGCCGGACAGATTAGCAATCAGCCCCAGCATTTT.

The chain carries TRBV15 and TRBJ1-2; D perhaps matches TRBD1 (5 bases). This CDR3 contains 15 residues. The germline V and J ends were trimmed by 0 bases and 8 bases, with 16 bases remaining between them. Germline loops: CDR1 LNHNV, CDR2 YYDKDF (reference sequence). CDR3 sequence: CATSRDRRDRGGYTF. CDR3 bases: TGTGCCACCAGCAGAGATCGGCGGGACCGAGGCGGCTACACCTTC.

The rearrangement links TRBV10-3 to TRBJ2-3; 14 bases agree with TRBD2. The CDR3 runs 17 residues. The V and J ends lost 4 bases and 2 bases, in that order; junction bases with no gene match: 5. Germline V gives CDR1 ENHRY, CDR2 SYGVKD. CDR3 DNA: TGTGCCATCAGTGTGGGACTAGCGGGGGACCTCACAGATACGCAGTATTTT. Its protein is CAISVGLAGDLTDTQYF.

The rearrangement links TRBV4-3 to TRBJ1-4; 8 positions match TRBD1. CDR1 is LGHNA and CDR2 is YSLEER in the germline V gene. V was pared by 0 bases and J by 2 bases, with 11 bases of the junction left unmatched. The CDR3 loop spans 19 amino acids. The CDR3 coding sequence is TGCGCCAGCAGCCAAGATCTCGTGGGGTCAGGGGGCACTAATGAAAAACTGTTTTTT. Protein: CASSQDLVGSGGTNEKLFF.

J is TRBJ2-3 and V is TRBV5-1; D might be TRBD2 (7 bases). Deletions cut 7 bases from V and 5 bases from J, with 17 bases between. The CDR3 covers 14 residues. The germline V gene has CDR1 SGHRS and CDR2 YFSETQ. The CDR3 sequence: CASFMGGGGDTQYF. The CDR3 DNA reads TGCGCCAGCTTCATGGGAGGGGGGGGAGATACGCAGTATTTT.

This chain joins TRBV5-1 and TRBJ2-6; TRBD1 might be the D (5 bases). The CDR3 covers 15 residues. Trimming took 4 bases from V and 1 from J, leaving 9 bases between them. CDR1 SGHRS and CDR2 YFSETQ come from the germline V gene. The CDR3 here is CASSMDISGANVLTF. CDR3 coding DNA: TGCGCCAGCAGCATGGACATATCTGGGGCCAACGTCCTGACTTTC.

The rearrangement joins TRBV7-8 to TRBJ2-2, with 10 bases identical to TRBD2. The germline V gene encodes CDR1 SGHVS and CDR2 FQNEAQ. J was trimmed by 0 bases and V by 4 bases; bases with no gene match: 2. This CDR3 is built from 16 residues. The CDR3 DNA reads TGTGCCAGCAGCTATGGACTAGCGGCGAACACCGGGGAGCTGTTTTTT. Translation gives CASSYGLAANTGELFF.

The chain carries TRBV30 and TRBJ2-3; no firm D call. Germline assignment: CDR1 GTSNPN and CDR2 SVGIG (reference sequence). V lost 2 bases and J lost 0, with 15 bases in between. The CDR3 runs to 16 residues. CDR3 DNA sequence: TGTGCCTGGAGTCAACCGACGACTTCTAGCACAGATACGCAGTATTTT. It is translated as CAWSQPTTSSTDTQYF.

The chain combines TRBV28 with TRBJ2-5; TRBD2 matches at 9 bases. CDR1 is MDHEN, CDR2 SYDVKM, per germline. Trimming took 6 bases from V and 7 from J; bases not matched to a gene: 6. The CDR3 is 13 amino acids. The CDR3 is CASSLAGLGTQYF. The CDR3 nucleotides read TGTGCCAGCAGCCTAGCGGGGTTGGGGACCCAGTACTTC.

The chain employs TRBV28 and TRBJ2-3; 14 positions agree with TRBD2. CDR3 length: 15 residues. With V trimmed by 6 bases and J by 8 bases, 7 bases remained unmatched. Germline V gene lookup returns CDR1 MDHEN and CDR2 SYDVKM. CDR3 DNA: TGTGCCAGCAGCCCGACTAGCGGGGGGGCCGGTACGCAGTATTTT. Translating it yields CASSPTSGGAGTQYF.

The V call is TRBV6-1, the J call TRBJ2-5, with TRBD1 matching over 12 bases. The CDR3 runs 17 residues. Losses at the gene ends were 3 bases for V and 4 bases for J; bases not matched to a gene: 9. Germline-derived CDR1 and CDR2 are MNHNS and SASEGT. The CDR3 sequence is CASSERSGTGGGETQYF. The CDR3 DNA reads as TGTGCCAGCAGTGAGAGATCCGGGACAGGGGGCGGAGAGACCCAGTACTTC.

The genes are TRBV11-2 and TRBJ2-1; 10 nucleotides line up with TRBD2. Unmatched junction bases numbered 5, after V lost 3 bases and J lost 15 bases. The germline CDR1 and CDR2 sequences are SGHAT and FQNNGV. The CDR3 is 12 residues long. CDR3 region: CASSFSGGPGFF. The CDR3 coding sequence is TGTGCCAGCAGCTTTAGCGGGGGGCCGGGGTTCTTC. The variable domain in full, with the rest retrieved from reference TRBV11-2 and TRBJ2-1, is EAGVAQSPRYKIIEKRQSVAFWCNPISGHATLYWYQQILGQGPKLLIQFQNNGVVDDSQLPKDRFSAERLKGVDSTLKIQPAKLEDSAVYLCASSFSGGPGFFGPGTRLTVL.

The V call is TRBV28, the J call TRBJ1-2, with a weak D call TRBD1 (5 bases). CDR1 is MDHEN and CDR2 is SYDVKM in the germline V gene. The CDR3 is 13 amino acids. Trimming took 7 bases from V and 4 from J, leaving 13 bases between them. CDR3 DNA: TGTGCCAGCACCCCCAGGGTTACCTATGGCTACACCTTC. It specifies CASTPRVTYGYTF.

V and J are TRBV10-3 and TRBJ1-3, with TRBD1 as a possible D gene (5 bases). The CDR3 extends over 14 amino acids. Trimming shortened V by 5 bases and J by 0 bases, and 8 bases separated the two germline ends. The V gene's germline CDR1 is ENHRY and CDR2 SYGVKD. The DNA for the CDR3 is TGTGCCATCAGTAGGGGTATCTCTGGAAACACCATATATTTT. This gives the protein CAISRGISGNTIYF.

The chain combines TRBV2 with TRBJ2-7; D gene ambiguous. Per germline, CDR1 SNHLY and CDR2 FYNNEI. V was pared by 11 bases and J by 5 bases, with 4 bases between. The CDR3 is 8 amino acids. CDR3 DNA sequence: TGTGCCGCGGACGAGCAGTACTTC. Its translation: CAADEQYF.